The 22 T cell receptor beta chains presented below share a single source sample, sequenced in a study of T-cell memory formation after mild COVID-19. A single record per CDR3 protein comes from TCRdb applying MiXCR to the 5' RACE reads. The table includes 150,000 or so distinct CDR3 sequences, roughly 24% detected once. Sequenced: PBMCs or a T cell subset sorted from them (not recorded which). The receptors were sampled from an adult woman who had mild COVID-19 (a few samples of this study predate the infection). Cell type and time point are not known.

V gene TRBV11-2 combines with J gene TRBJ1-1; tentative D call: TRBD1 (6 bases). The CDR3 runs 18 residues. The V gene lost 4 bases and the J gene lost 1 base, with 22 bases spanning the gap. Germline V gene sequence: CDR1 SGHAT, CDR2 FQNNGV. The CDR3 spells CASSSLLGGASGNTEAFF. The CDR3 DNA sequence: TGTGCCAGCAGCTCACTACTCGGGGGGGCGAGCGGGAACACTGAAGCTTTCTTT.

The genes are TRBV7-9 and TRBJ1-6, with D uncertain. Trimming stripped 7 bases from V and 10 bases from J, with 11 bases between. Germline CDR1 and CDR2: SEHNR and FQNEAQ (reference sequence). The CDR3 length is 12 residues. DNA of the CDR3: TGTGCCAGCACATTGGGTGGATCACCCCTCCACTTT. Its translation: CASTLGGSPLHF.

At least ten counts were recorded for this clonotype. V usage is TRBV7-9 and J usage is TRBJ1-2, with a weak D call TRBD1 (5 bases). V gave up 3 bases and J gave up 4 bases, with 15 bases separating them. The CDR3 has 15 residues. Germline assignment: CDR1 SEHNR and CDR2 FQNEAQ (reference sequence). The DNA for the CDR3 is TGTGCCAGCAGCTTTCCGGACACTCGGTCCTATGGCTACACCTTC. It specifies CASSFPDTRSYGYTF.

This clonotype was recorded many times. The chain combines TRBV7-9 with TRBJ2-7, with D possibly being TRBD1 or TRBD2 (5 bases each). This CDR3 comprises 13 residues. With 6 bases removed from V and 4 bases from J, the gap between germline ends came to 13 bases. Germline-derived CDR1 and CDR2 are SEHNR and FQNEAQ (reference sequence). CDR3 sequence reads: CASSPGTDYEQYF. In DNA form, the CDR3 reads TGTGCCAGCAGTCCCGGGACGGATTACGAGCAGTACTTC.

The chain combines TRBV7-6 with TRBJ1-1, with TRBD1 matching over 8 bases. The trim removed 5 bases at V and 4 bases at J, leaving 6 bases unmatched. Germline V gives CDR1 SGHVS, CDR2 FNYEAQ. The CDR3 length is 14 residues. For the CDR3, the DNA is TGTGCCAGCAGCCCAGAGGGACAGGTCACTGAAGCTTTCTTT. Amino acids: CASSPEGQVTEAFF.

The V call is TRBV11-3, the J call TRBJ2-2, with D uncertain. V lost 2 bases and J lost 6, with 4 bases in between. The CDR3 spans 12 residues. Germline CDR1 and CDR2: SGHNT and YENEEA. The CDR3 DNA reads as TGTGCCAGCAGCTTAATGGCCGGGGAGCTGTTTTTT. Its protein product is CASSLMAGELFF. Full variable domain (outside the CDR3, taken from reference TRBV11-3 and TRBJ2-2): EAGVVQSPRYKIIEKKQPVAFWCNPISGHNTLYWYLQNLGQGPELLIRYENEEAVDDSQLPKDRFSAERLKGVDSTLKIQPAELGDSAVYLCASSLMAGELFFGEGSRLTVL.

There are a few counts of this clonotype. The chain joins TRBV6-2 or TRBV6-3 to TRBJ2-7, with 7 positions matching TRBD1. Germline V gene lookup returns CDR1 MNHEY and CDR2 SVGEGT. Trimming took 7 bases from V and 3 from J; bases not matched to a gene: 3. CDR3 length: 12 residues. The CDR3 here is CASKGDSYEQYF. CDR3 DNA sequence: TGTGCCAGCAAGGGGGACAGCTACGAGCAGTACTTC.

This chain links TRBV24-1 with TRBJ2-7; tentative D call: TRBD1 (5 bases). V gave up 4 bases and J gave up 0 bases, with 15 bases separating them. This CDR3 has 16 residues. CDR1 is KGHDR and CDR2 is SFDVKD in the germline V gene. The CDR3 DNA is TGTGCCACCAGTGACCCCTCCAGGGAACTCTCCTACGAGCAGTACTTC. As protein: CATSDPSRELSYEQYF.

In regard to this clonotype: At one boundary the junction diverges from the germline segment, which might be a read error. This chain connects TRBV6-2 or TRBV6-3 to TRBJ2-1; no clear D gene. Germline V gene sequence: CDR1 MNHEY, CDR2 SVGEGT. The CDR3 is made up of 15 amino acids. Written as DNA, the CDR3 is TGTGCCAGCAGTCACTCCCTAGGTCCGACAATGGAGCAGTTCTTC. Protein: CASSHSLGPTMEQFF.

The table lists this clonotype with a few counts. This chain uses TRBV7-9 with TRBJ2-3; 8 nucleotides match TRBD2. With V trimmed by 5 bases and J by 1 base, 17 bases remained unmatched. This CDR3 has 19 residues. Germline V gives CDR1 SEHNR, CDR2 FQNEAQ (reference sequence). CDR3 amino acids: CASSPDGPAGEWGTDTQYF. CDR3 coding DNA: TGTGCCAGCAGCCCCGACGGGCCAGCGGGAGAATGGGGCACAGATACGCAGTATTTT.

The chain joins TRBV5-5 to TRBJ1-2; a weak D match, TRBD1 (5 bases). The V and J ends lost 2 bases and 3 bases respectively, with 14 bases between them. CDR1 and CDR2 from the germline V gene are SGHKS and YYEKEE (reference sequence). The CDR3 consists of 15 residues. The CDR3 DNA follows: TGTGCCAGCAGCTTTAGGGACGGTGGATACTATGGCTACACCTTC. It yields the protein CASSFRDGGYYGYTF.

CDR3 residues: CSVEDQKDYEQYF. The CDR3 DNA follows: TGCAGCGTTGAAGACCAGAAAGACTACGAGCAGTACTTC. The J gene is TRBJ2-7, the V gene TRBV29-1, with D unresolved. Germline V gene data show CDR1 as SQVTM and CDR2 as ANQGSEA. This CDR3 spans 13 amino acids. The ends were cut back, 0 bases at V and 3 bases at J, with 9 bases in the middle.

This chain uses TRBV2 with TRBJ1-1, with D maybe TRBD1 (6 bases). Trimming stripped 4 bases from V and 11 bases from J, with 11 bases between. Germline V CDR1 and CDR2: SNHLY, FYNNEI. The CDR3 loop spans 11 amino acids. The DNA of the CDR3 is TGTGCCAGCAGTGGGGGGCCCGTGGCTTTCTTT. Amino acid sequence: CASSGGPVAFF.

This clonotype was picked up a small number of times. The CDR3 nucleotides are TGTGCCAGCAGCTCTCCCACCCGGCGAGAGACCCAGTACTTC. It specifies CASSSPTRRETQYF. The V and J genes are TRBV11-2 and TRBJ2-5; no reliable D call. Trimming took off 4 bases at V and 4 bases at J, with 13 bases between the two ends. This CDR3 is built from 14 residues. From germline, CDR1 is SGHAT and CDR2 FQNNGV.

This rearrangement joins TRBV9 to TRBJ1-2, with D perhaps matching TRBD1 (6 bases). The germline V gene encodes CDR1 SGDLS and CDR2 YYNGEE. The CDR3 has 16 amino acids. V was trimmed by 4 bases and J by 0 bases, leaving 16 bases between them. Here the CDR3 reads CASSPEGGITNYGYTF. Here the CDR3 DNA reads TGTGCCAGCAGCCCCGAGGGGGGGATAACTAACTATGGCTACACCTTC. Full variable domain (rest looked up from reference TRBV9 and TRBJ1-2): DSGVTQTPKHLITATGQRVTLRCSPRSGDLSVYWYQQSLDQGLQFLIQYYNGEERAKGNILERFSAQQFPDLHSELNLSSLELGDSALYFCASSPEGGITNYGYTFGSGTRLTVV.

In its sample, this clonotype was seen a few times. The chain is built from TRBV7-7 and TRBJ1-1; no definite D call. The CDR3 runs to 11 residues. Trimming took off 11 bases at V and 3 bases at J, with 10 bases between the two ends. Germline V lookup: CDR1 SSHAT, CDR2 FNYEAQ (reference sequence). CDR3 DNA: TGTGCCGCAACGGCGGACACTGAAGCTTTCTTT. Protein: CAATADTEAFF.

In this sample, this clonotype turned up many times. J is TRBJ2-6 and V is TRBV15, with TRBD2 as a possible D gene (5 bases). The CDR3 length is 18 residues. V lost 2 bases and J lost 0, with 14 bases in between. Germline values: CDR1 LNHNV, CDR2 YYDKDF (reference sequence). The CDR3 DNA is TGTGCCACCAGCAGATCTAGCTCCAGTTCCTCTGGGGCCAACGTCCTGACTTTC. The encoded protein is CATSRSSSSSSGANVLTF.

Ten or more counts support this clonotype. The chain carries TRBV7-9 and TRBJ2-5, with 7 nucleotides matching TRBD2. With 2 bases clipped from V and 4 bases from J, the junction kept 7 bases outside the gene matches. The CDR3 is 15 amino acids. CDR1 is SEHNR, CDR2 FQNEAQ, per germline (reference sequence). CDR3 in amino acids: CASSLILAARETQYF. The DNA of the CDR3 is TGTGCCAGCAGCTTAATCCTAGCGGCCCGAGAGACCCAGTACTTC.

The chain is built from TRBV7-2 and TRBJ2-7, with D perhaps being TRBD1 or TRBD2 (5 bases each). The CDR3 is made up of 14 amino acids. Germline V CDR1 and CDR2: SGHTA, FQGNSA. V gave up 7 bases and J gave up 3 bases, with 16 bases separating them. The CDR3 DNA sequence: TGTGCCAGCAACTTTGGACTCGACAGCTACGAGCAGTACTTC. Residues: CASNFGLDSYEQYF. The complete variable domain, with remaining parts taken from reference TRBV7-2 and TRBJ2-7, reads GAGVSQSPSNKVTEKGKDVELRCDPISGHTALYWYRQSLGQGLEFLIYFQGNSAPDKSGLPSDRFSAERTGGSVSTLTIQRTQQEDSAVYLCASNFGLDSYEQYFGPGTRLTVT.

This clonotype showed up just a few times. This chain connects TRBV27 to TRBJ1-1; D ambiguous. The germline V and J ends were trimmed by 1 base and 0 bases, with 9 bases remaining between them. The CDR3 runs 15 residues. Per the germline V gene, CDR1 is MNHEY and CDR2 is SMNVEV (reference sequence). CDR3 residues: CASSLLGGLNTEAFF. The CDR3 region has the DNA TGTGCCAGCAGTTTATTGGGCGGGCTGAACACTGAAGCTTTCTTT.

The genes are TRBV4-3 and TRBJ2-2; 14 nucleotides agree with TRBD2. The CDR3 is made up of 15 amino acids. Trimming took 3 bases from V and 13 from J; bases not matched to a gene: 7. The germline V gene encodes CDR1 LGHNA and CDR2 YSLEER. CDR3 residues: CASSQGGLAGGVLFF. The CDR3 nucleotides are TGCGCCAGCAGCCAGGGAGGACTAGCGGGAGGCGTGCTGTTTTTT.

The chain joins TRBV13 to TRBJ2-7; tentatively, D is TRBD1 (6 bases). Trimming shortened V by 5 bases and J by 5 bases, and 19 bases separated the two germline ends. Germline V lookup: CDR1 PRHDT, CDR2 FYEKMQ (reference sequence). The CDR3 is 15 residues long. CDR3 bases: TGTGCCAGCAGCCCGAGGGGGACGGGTAGGAACGAGCAGTACTTC. It is translated as CASSPRGTGRNEQYF.